This TCR beta chain was identified during a study of T cell repertoires in cytomegalovirus infection. Overall study: The public TCR beta signatures pointed to both CMV infection and matching HLA type.

TCRdb recomputed calls from the reads with MiXCR, one row per CDR3 protein. In the table there are fewer than 400,000 distinct CDR3 sequences, 18% of which are singletons. Points from the study as a whole: Ex vivo responses were dominated by HLA-C-restricted CMV-specific TCR beta clonotypes.

The CDR3 totals 16 residues. Germline V CDR1 and CDR2: DFQATT, SNEGSKA (reference sequence). V lost 0 bases to trimming and J lost 3 bases, with 15 bases between them. As to this clonotype: The target antigen is unknown.

This TCR was recovered from a human donor in good health (CMV status not recorded). Some clones in this sample may be carry-over from other donors' samples. The chain joins TRBV20-1 to TRBJ1-5; D gene ambiguous. Sequencing was carried out using PBMCs. The CDR3 reads CSARDFDLSDNQPQHF. In DNA form, the CDR3 reads TGCAGTGCTAGAGATTTTGACTTAAGTGACAATCAGCCCCAGCATTTT.